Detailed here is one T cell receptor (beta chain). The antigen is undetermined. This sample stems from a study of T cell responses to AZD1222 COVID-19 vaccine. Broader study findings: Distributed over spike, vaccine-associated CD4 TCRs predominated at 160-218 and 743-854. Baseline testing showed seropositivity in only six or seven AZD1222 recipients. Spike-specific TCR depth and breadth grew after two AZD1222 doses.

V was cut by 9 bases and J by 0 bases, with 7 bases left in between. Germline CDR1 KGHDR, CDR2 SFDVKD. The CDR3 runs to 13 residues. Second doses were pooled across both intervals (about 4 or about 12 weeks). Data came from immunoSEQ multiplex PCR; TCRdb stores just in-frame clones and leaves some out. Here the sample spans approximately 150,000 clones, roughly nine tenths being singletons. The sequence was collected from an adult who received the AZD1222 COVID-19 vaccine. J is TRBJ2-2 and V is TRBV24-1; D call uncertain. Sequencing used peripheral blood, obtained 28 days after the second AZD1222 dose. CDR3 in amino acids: CATGSPNTGELFF. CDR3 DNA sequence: TGTGCCACCGGCAGCCCGAACACCGGGGAGCTGTTTTTT.